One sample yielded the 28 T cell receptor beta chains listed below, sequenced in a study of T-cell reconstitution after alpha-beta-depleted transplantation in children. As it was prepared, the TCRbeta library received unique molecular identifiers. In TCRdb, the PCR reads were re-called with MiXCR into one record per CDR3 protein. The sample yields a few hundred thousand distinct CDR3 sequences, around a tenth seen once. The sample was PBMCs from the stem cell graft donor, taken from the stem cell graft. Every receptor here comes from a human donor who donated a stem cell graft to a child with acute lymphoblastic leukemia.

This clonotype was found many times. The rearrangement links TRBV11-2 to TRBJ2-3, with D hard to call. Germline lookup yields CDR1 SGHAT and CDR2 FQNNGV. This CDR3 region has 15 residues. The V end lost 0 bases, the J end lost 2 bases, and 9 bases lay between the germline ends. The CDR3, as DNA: TGTGCCAGCAGCTTAGACATAGGGAACACAGATACGCAGTATTTT. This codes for CASSLDIGNTDTQYF.

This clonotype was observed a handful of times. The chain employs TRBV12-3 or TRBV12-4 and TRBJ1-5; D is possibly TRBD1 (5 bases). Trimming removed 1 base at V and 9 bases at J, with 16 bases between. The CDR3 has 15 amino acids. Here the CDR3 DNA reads TGTGCCAGCAGTTTAGGGCAGGGTGTCGGCAGGCCCCAGCATTTT. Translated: CASSLGQGVGRPQHF.

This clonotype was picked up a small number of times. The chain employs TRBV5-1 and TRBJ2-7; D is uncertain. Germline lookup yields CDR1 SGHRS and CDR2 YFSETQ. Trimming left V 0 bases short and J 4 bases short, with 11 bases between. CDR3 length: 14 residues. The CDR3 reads CASSLEPNIYEQYF. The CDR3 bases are TGCGCCAGCAGCTTGGAGCCAAACATTTACGAGCAGTACTTC.

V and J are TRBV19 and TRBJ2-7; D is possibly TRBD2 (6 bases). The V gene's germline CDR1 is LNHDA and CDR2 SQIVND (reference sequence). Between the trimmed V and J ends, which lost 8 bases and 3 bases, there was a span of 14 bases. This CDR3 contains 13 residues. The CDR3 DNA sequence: TGTGCCAGTGGAATAGGACTAAACTACGAGCAGTACTTC. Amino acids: CASGIGLNYEQYF.

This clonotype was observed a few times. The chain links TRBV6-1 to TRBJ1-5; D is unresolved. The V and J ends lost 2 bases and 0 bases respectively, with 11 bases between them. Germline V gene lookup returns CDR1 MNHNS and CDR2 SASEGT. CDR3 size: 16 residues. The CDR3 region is CASSEQVLNSNQPQHF. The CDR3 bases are TGTGCCAGCAGTGAACAGGTTCTTAATAGCAATCAGCCCCAGCATTTT.

The CDR3 DNA reads TGCAGTGCTAGAGCAGGGCGCAATCAGCCCCAGCATTTT. Amino acids: CSARAGRNQPQHF. The chain recombines TRBV20-1 with TRBJ1-5, with D tentatively TRBD1 (5 bases). The CDR3 is 13 amino acids. The V end was cut by 1 base, the J end by 2 bases, with 6 bases between. The germline V gene has CDR1 DFQATT and CDR2 SNEGSKA (reference sequence).

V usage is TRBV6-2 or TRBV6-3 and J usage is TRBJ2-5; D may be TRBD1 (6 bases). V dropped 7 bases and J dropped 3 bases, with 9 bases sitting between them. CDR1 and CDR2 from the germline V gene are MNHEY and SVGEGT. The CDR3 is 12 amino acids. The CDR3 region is CASTPGEETQYF. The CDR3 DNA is TGTGCCAGCACCCCAGGGGAAGAGACCCAGTACTTC.

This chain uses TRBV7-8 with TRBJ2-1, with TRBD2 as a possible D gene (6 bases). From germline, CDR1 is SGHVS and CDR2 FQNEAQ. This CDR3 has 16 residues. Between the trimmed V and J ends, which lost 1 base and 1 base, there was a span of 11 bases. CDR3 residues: CASSLDWEASYNEQFF. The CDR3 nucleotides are TGTGCCAGCAGCTTAGACTGGGAGGCTTCCTACAATGAGCAGTTCTTC.

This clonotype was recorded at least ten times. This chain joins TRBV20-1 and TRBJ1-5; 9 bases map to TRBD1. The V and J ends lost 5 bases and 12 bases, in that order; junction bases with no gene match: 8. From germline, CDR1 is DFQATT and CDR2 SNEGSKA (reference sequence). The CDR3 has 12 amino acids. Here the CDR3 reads CSAGTGRVLQHF. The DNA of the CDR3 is TGCAGTGCTGGGACAGGGAGGGTACTCCAGCATTTT.

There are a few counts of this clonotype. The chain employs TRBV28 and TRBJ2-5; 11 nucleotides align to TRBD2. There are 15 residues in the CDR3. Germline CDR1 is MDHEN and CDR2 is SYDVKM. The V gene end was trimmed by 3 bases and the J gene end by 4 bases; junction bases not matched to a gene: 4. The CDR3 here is CASSFSLAGVETQYF. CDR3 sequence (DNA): TGTGCCAGCAGTTTCTCACTAGCGGGAGTAGAGACCCAGTACTTC.

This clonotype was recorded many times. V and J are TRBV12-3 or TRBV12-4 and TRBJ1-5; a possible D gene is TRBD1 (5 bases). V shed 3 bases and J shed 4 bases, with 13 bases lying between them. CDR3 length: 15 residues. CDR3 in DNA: TGTGCCAGCAGTTTTGGCCCGGGGCAGAATCAGCCCCAGCATTTT. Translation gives CASSFGPGQNQPQHF.

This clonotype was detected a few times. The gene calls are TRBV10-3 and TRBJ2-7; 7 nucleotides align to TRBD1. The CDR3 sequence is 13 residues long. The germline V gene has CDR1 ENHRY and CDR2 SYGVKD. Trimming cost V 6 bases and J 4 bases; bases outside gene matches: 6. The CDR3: CAIRGTDAYEQYF. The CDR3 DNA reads TGTGCCATCAGAGGGACAGATGCTTACGAGCAGTACTTC.

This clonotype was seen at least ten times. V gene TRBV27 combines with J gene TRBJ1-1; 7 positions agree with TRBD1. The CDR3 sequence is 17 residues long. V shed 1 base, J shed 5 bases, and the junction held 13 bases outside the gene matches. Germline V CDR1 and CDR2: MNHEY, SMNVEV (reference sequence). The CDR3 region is CASSLFAKGGVRTEAFF. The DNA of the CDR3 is TGTGCCAGCAGTTTATTCGCAAAAGGGGGCGTTAGGACTGAAGCTTTCTTT.

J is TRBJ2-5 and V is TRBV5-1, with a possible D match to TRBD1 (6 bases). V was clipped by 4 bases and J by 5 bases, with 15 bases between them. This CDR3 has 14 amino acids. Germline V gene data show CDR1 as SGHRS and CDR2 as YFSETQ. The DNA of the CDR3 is TGCGCCAGCAGCAGCGCAACAGGGACGGAGACCCAGTACTTC. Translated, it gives CASSSATGTETQYF.

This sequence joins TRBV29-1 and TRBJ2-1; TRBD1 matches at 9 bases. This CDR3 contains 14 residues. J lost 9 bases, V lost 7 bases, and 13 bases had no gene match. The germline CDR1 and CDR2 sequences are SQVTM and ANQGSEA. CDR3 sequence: CSARPGQGGSEQFF. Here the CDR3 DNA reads TGCAGCGCCCGACCGGGACAGGGTGGCAGTGAGCAGTTCTTC.

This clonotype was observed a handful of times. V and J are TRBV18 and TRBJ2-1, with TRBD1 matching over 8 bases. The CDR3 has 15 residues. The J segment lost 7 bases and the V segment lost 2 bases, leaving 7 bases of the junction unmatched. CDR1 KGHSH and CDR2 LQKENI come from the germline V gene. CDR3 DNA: TGTGCCAGCTCACCAACCGTGGACAGGGCGAATGAGCAGTTCTTC. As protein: CASSPTVDRANEQFF.

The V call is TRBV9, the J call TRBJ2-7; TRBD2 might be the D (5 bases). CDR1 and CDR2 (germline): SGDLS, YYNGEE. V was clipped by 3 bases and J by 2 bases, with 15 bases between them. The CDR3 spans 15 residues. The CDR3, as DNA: TGTGCCAGCAGCGCTGACGGGGTAAAGGCCTACGAGCAGTACTTC. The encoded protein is CASSADGVKAYEQYF.

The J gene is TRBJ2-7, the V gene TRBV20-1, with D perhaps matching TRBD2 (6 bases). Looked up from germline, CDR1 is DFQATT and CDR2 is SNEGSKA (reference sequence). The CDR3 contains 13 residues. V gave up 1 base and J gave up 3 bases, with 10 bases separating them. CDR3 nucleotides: TGCAGTGCTAGAGTCACAGCGGGCTACGAGCAGTACTTC. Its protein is CSARVTAGYEQYF.

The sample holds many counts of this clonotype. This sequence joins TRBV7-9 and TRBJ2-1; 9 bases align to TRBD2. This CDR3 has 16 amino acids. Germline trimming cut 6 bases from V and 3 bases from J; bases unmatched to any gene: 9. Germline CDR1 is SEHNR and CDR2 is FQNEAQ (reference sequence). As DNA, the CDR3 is TGTGCCAGCAGTCCCGGGGCGGGAGGGATCTACAATGAGCAGTTCTTC. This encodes CASSPGAGGIYNEQFF. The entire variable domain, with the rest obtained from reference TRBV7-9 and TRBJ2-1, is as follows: DTGVSQNPRHKITKRGQNVTFRCDPISEHNRLYWYRQTLGQGPEFLTYFQNEAQLEKSRLLSDRFSAERPKGSFSTLEIQRTEQGDSAMYLCASSPGAGGIYNEQFFGPGTRLTVL.

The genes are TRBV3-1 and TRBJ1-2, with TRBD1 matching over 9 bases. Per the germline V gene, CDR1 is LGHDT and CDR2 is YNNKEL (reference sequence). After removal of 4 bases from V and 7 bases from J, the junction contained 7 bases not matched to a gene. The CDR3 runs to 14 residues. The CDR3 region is CASSPRTGVGGYTF. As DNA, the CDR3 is TGTGCCAGCAGCCCCCGGACAGGGGTCGGTGGCTACACCTTC.

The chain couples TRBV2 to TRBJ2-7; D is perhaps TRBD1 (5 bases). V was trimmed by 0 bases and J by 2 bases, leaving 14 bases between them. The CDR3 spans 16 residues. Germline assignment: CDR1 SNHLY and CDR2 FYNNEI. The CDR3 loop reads CASSEAPGPGTYEQYF. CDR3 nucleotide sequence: TGTGCCAGCAGTGAAGCCCCGGGCCCAGGGACCTACGAGCAGTACTTC.

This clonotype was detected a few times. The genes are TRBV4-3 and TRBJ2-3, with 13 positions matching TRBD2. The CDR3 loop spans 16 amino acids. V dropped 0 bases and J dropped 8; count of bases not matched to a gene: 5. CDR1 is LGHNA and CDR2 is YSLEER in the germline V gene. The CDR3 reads CASSQEEGLAGLTQYF. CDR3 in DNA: TGCGCCAGCAGCCAAGAGGAGGGACTAGCGGGACTTACGCAGTATTTT.

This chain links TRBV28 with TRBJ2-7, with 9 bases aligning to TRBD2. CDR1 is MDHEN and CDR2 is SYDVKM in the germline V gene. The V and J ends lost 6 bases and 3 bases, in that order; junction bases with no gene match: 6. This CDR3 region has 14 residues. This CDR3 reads CASRPGTSRYEQYF. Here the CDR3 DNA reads TGTGCCAGCAGACCCGGGACTAGCCGCTACGAGCAGTACTTC.

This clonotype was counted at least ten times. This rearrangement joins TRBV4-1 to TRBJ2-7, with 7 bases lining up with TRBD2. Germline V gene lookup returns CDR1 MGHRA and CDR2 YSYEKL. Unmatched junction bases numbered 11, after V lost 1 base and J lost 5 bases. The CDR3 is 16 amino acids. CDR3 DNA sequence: TGCGCCAGCAGCCAAGTGACTAGCACTGTACTTAACGAGCAGTACTTC. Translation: CASSQVTSTVLNEQYF.

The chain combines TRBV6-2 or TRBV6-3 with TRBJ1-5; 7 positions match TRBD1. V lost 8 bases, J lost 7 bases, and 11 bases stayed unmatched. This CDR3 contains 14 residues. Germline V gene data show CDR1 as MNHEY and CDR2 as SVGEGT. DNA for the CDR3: TGTGCCAGCCGAACAGGGGACTCAAGCCAGCCCCAGCATTTT. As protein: CASRTGDSSQPQHF.

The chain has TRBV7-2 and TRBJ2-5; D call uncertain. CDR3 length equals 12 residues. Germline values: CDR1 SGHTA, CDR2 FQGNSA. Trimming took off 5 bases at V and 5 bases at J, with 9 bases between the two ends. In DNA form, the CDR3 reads TGTGCCAGCAGCGCCCCGTTGGAGACCCAGTACTTC. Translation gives CASSAPLETQYF.

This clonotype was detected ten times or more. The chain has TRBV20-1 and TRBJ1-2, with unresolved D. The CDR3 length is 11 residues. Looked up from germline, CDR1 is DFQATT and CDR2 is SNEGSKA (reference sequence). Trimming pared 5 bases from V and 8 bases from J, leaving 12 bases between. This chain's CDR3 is CSAARDFGYTF. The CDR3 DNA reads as TGCAGTGCTGCTCGGGATTTCGGCTACACCTTC.

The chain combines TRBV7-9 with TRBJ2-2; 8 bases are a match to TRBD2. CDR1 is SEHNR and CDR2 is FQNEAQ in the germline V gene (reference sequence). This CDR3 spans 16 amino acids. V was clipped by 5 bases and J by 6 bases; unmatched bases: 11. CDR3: CASSAGAGAGPGELFF. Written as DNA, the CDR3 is TGTGCCAGCAGCGCAGGAGCGGGAGCTGGGCCCGGGGAGCTGTTTTTT.